Reported below is one T cell receptor (beta chain). No antigen is known for it. This sample is part of a study of cytomegalovirus exposure and HLA in healthy donors. About the study: There were 90 million to 140 million unique TCR beta sequences, drawn from roughly 200 million T cells, in an earlier analysis. Study-level results: Data from an earlier analysis indicated that most TCR beta V segments were productive either about 87% or about 30% of the time.

The CDR3 has 15 residues. Germline assignment: CDR1 MNHEY and CDR2 SVGAGI. Trimming removed 6 bases at V and 3 bases at J, with 17 bases between. In the PCR, 60 Vbeta and 13 Jbeta primers were used. Assay used: immunoSEQ multiplex PCR; TCRdb lists only in-frame clones, some missing. In the table there are approximately 150,000 clones, roughly 80% of which are singletons. Participants comprised healthy donors of bone marrow. V and J are TRBV6-5 and TRBJ1-2, with D maybe TRBD1 (6 bases). Sequencing was performed on PBMCs. The source is a boy younger than 10 in good health and CMV-seronegative. Here the CDR3 DNA reads TGTGCCAGCAGAATTAGACTCAGGGGTGACTATGGCTACACCTTC. It is translated as CASRIRLRGDYGYTF.